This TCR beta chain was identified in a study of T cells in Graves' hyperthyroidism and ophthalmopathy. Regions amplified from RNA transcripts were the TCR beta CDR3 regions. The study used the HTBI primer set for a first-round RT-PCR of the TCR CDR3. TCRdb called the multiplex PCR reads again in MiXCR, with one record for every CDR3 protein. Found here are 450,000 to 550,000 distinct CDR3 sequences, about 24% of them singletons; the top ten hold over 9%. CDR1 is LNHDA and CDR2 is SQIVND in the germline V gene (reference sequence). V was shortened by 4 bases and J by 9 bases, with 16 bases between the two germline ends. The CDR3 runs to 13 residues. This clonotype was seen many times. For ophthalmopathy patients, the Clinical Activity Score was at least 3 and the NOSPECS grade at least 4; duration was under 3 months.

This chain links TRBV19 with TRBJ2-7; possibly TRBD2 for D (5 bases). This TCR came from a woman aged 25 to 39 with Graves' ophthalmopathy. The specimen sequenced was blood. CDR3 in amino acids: CASSTRGSSGQYF. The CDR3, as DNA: TGTGCCAGTAGTACTCGGGGTTCCAGCGGGCAGTACTTC.